Listed below are T cell receptor beta chains from one sample, sequenced in a study of OX40 agonist ivuxolimab in advanced cancers. The data were produced by immunoSEQ multiplex PCR, yet TCRdb's version contains in-frame clones alone and is incomplete. The sample contains 55,000 to 60,000 clones, around 84% of which appear only once. The specimen was CD4+ or CD8+ T cells sorted from blood, collected in a trial of the OX40 agonist ivuxolimab. Receptors originate from an adult with an advanced solid tumor such as melanoma, head and neck, liver or kidney cancer. Each CDR3 is given with its conserved first and last residue. The order of the fields is CDR3 DNA, CDR3 protein, clone size, D gene, V gene, CDR3 length, J gene. D genes are given only for firm matches. Size tells how often a clone was seen (once, few, many) or the class of an expanded clone, and some rows leave it out.

cdr3_nt: TGCAGCGACCCGGGACTAGCGGAGACCCAGTACTTC; cdr3_aa: CSDPGLAETQYF; clone_size: NA; d_call: TRBD2; v_call: TRBV29-1; cdr3_length: 12; j_call: TRBJ2-5
cdr3_nt: TGTGCCAGCATCTACGAGGCTCGGGTAGGGGAAGAAAAACTGTTTTTT; cdr3_aa: CASIYEARVGEEKLFF; clone_size: NA; d_call: NA; v_call: TRBV6-6; cdr3_length: 16; j_call: TRBJ1-4
cdr3_nt: TGCGCCAGCATTCGAGGACTAGCGGGGTTAGAGACCCAGTACTTC; cdr3_aa: CASIRGLAGLETQYF; clone_size: NA; d_call: TRBD2; v_call: TRBV10-1; cdr3_length: 15; j_call: TRBJ2-5
cdr3_nt: TGTGCCAGTAGTATAATTGCGGGGGGGCCAGATACGCAGTATTTT; cdr3_aa: CASSIIAGGPDTQYF; clone_size: NA; d_call: TRBD2; v_call: TRBV19; cdr3_length: 15; j_call: TRBJ2-3
cdr3_nt: TGTGCCAGCAGCCGAGGGACAGGGCCTTATAGCAATCAGCCCCAGCATTTT; cdr3_aa: CASSRGTGPYSNQPQHF; clone_size: NA; d_call: TRBD1; v_call: TRBV7-8; cdr3_length: 17; j_call: TRBJ1-5
cdr3_nt: TGTGCCAGCTCACCACCCCCCGACTATGGCTACACCTTC; cdr3_aa: CASSPPPDYGYTF; clone_size: NA; d_call: NA; v_call: TRBV18; cdr3_length: 13; j_call: TRBJ1-2
cdr3_nt: TGTGCCAGCAGCTTCGCGGGCGCCTCCTACAATGAGCAGTTCTTC; cdr3_aa: CASSFAGASYNEQFF; clone_size: NA; d_call: NA; v_call: TRBV5-8; cdr3_length: 15; j_call: TRBJ2-1
cdr3_nt: TGTGCCAGCAGTGACCTGGGTACCTATGGCTACACCTTC; cdr3_aa: CASSDLGTYGYTF; clone_size: NA; d_call: NA; v_call: TRBV2; cdr3_length: 13; j_call: TRBJ1-2
cdr3_nt: TGCGCCAGCAGCCAAACAGGGTTCTATGGCTACACCTTC; cdr3_aa: CASSQTGFYGYTF; clone_size: NA; d_call: NA; v_call: TRBV4-1; cdr3_length: 13; j_call: TRBJ1-2
cdr3_nt: TGCGCCAGCAGCCAGGGAGTACTACGACGGGAGTTAAACACCGGGGAGCTGTTTTTT; cdr3_aa: CASSQGVLRRELNTGELFF; clone_size: NA; d_call: NA; v_call: TRBV4-1; cdr3_length: 19; j_call: TRBJ2-2
cdr3_nt: TGTGCCAGCAGCAAGGGGGACAGGGACTACAATGAGCAGTTCTTC; cdr3_aa: CASSKGDRDYNEQFF; clone_size: NA; d_call: TRBD1; v_call: TRBV6-5; cdr3_length: 15; j_call: TRBJ2-1
cdr3_nt: TGTGCCAGCAGTCCCCTCTGGGGTGAGCAGTACTTC; cdr3_aa: CASSPLWGEQYF; clone_size: NA; d_call: NA; v_call: TRBV27; cdr3_length: 12; j_call: TRBJ2-7
cdr3_nt: TGTGCCAGCAGTTTATCTCCAGGCTCGTACAATCAGCCCCAGCATTTT; cdr3_aa: CASSLSPGSYNQPQHF; clone_size: once; d_call: NA; v_call: TRBV27; cdr3_length: 16; j_call: TRBJ1-5
cdr3_nt: TGCGCCAGCAAACCAACAGTGAACACTGAAGCTTTCTTT; cdr3_aa: CASKPTVNTEAFF; clone_size: NA; d_call: NA; v_call: TRBV5-1; cdr3_length: 13; j_call: TRBJ1-1
cdr3_nt: TGTGCCAGCTCACCCGGGACGGTTAACACCGGGGAGCTGTTTTTT; cdr3_aa: CASSPGTVNTGELFF; clone_size: NA; d_call: NA; v_call: TRBV18; cdr3_length: 15; j_call: TRBJ2-2
cdr3_nt: TGTGCCAGCAGCCACAGCGGGAGGGCCGGAGATACGCAGTATTTT; cdr3_aa: CASSHSGRAGDTQYF; clone_size: NA; d_call: TRBD2; v_call: TRBV28; cdr3_length: 15; j_call: TRBJ2-3
cdr3_nt: TGTGCCAGCAGTTCTAGCAGGGCGGGTGGCTACACCTTC; cdr3_aa: CASSSSRAGGYTF; clone_size: NA; d_call: NA; v_call: TRBV6-5; cdr3_length: 13; j_call: TRBJ1-2
cdr3_nt: TGTGCCAGCAGCCAAGCGACAGGGAACACCGGGGAGCTGTTTTTT; cdr3_aa: CASSQATGNTGELFF; clone_size: NA; d_call: NA; v_call: TRBV4-2; cdr3_length: 15; j_call: TRBJ2-2
cdr3_nt: TGCGCCAGCAGCCAAACCGCCCTTAATGAAAAACTGTTTTTT; cdr3_aa: CASSQTALNEKLFF; clone_size: NA; d_call: NA; v_call: TRBV4-1; cdr3_length: 14; j_call: TRBJ1-4
cdr3_nt: TGTGCCAGCAGTCGGACTAGCGGGCAGCAAGAGACCCAGTACTTC; cdr3_aa: CASSRTSGQQETQYF; clone_size: NA; d_call: TRBD2; v_call: TRBV6-1; cdr3_length: 15; j_call: TRBJ2-5
cdr3_nt: TGTGCCAGCAGCTTGGCCGAGAGGGGTCGGACAGATACGCAGTATTTT; cdr3_aa: CASSLAERGRTDTQYF; clone_size: NA; d_call: NA; v_call: TRBV5-4; cdr3_length: 16; j_call: TRBJ2-3
cdr3_nt: TGTGCCAGCAGCTTAGCTCGGTACGAGCAGTACTTC; cdr3_aa: CASSLARYEQYF; clone_size: NA; d_call: NA; v_call: TRBV11-2; cdr3_length: 12; j_call: TRBJ2-7
cdr3_nt: TGTGCCAGCAGCAAAGACCTAGCGGGGGGCTACGAGCAGTACTTC; cdr3_aa: CASSKDLAGGYEQYF; clone_size: few; d_call: NA; v_call: TRBV21-1; cdr3_length: 15; j_call: TRBJ2-7
cdr3_nt: TGCGCCAGCAGTGTTGGGACAGGGGGCCCGCCCCAGCATTTT; cdr3_aa: CASSVGTGGPPQHF; clone_size: NA; d_call: TRBD1; v_call: TRBV10-2; cdr3_length: 14; j_call: TRBJ1-5